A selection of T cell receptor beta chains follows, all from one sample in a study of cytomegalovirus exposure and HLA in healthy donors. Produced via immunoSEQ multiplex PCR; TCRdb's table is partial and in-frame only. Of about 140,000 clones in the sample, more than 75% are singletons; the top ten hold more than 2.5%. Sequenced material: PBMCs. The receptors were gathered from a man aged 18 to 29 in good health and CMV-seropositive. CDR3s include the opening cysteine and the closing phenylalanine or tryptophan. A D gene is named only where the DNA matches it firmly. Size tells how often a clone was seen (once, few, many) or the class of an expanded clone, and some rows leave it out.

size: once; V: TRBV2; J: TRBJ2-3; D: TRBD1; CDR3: CASREQGSDTQYF; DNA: TGTGCCAGCCGAGAACAGGGGTCAGATACGCAGTATTTT
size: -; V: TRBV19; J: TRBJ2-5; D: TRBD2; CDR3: CASSLGGLAGVETQYF; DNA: TGTGCCAGTAGCCTGGGGGGACTAGCGGGAGTAGAGACCCAGTACTTC
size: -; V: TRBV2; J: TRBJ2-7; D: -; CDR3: CASSADTYEQYF; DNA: TGTGCCAGCAGCGCAGACACCTACGAGCAGTACTTC
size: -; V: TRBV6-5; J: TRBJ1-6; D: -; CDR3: CASSYLPGPDSPLHF; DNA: TGTGCCAGCAGTTACCTCCCGGGTCCCGATTCACCCCTCCACTTT
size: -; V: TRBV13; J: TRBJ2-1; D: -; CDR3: CASSLGPEYEQFF; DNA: TGTGCCAGCAGCTTAGGGCCTGAGTATGAGCAGTTCTTC
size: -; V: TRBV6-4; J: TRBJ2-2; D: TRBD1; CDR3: CASSRQGNTGELFF; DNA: TGTGCCAGCAGTCGACAGGGAAACACCGGGGAGCTGTTTTTT
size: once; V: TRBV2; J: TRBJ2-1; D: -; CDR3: CASSEAGGDSYNEQFF; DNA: TGTGCCAGCAGTGAAGCGGGCGGGGACTCCTACAATGAGCAGTTCTTC
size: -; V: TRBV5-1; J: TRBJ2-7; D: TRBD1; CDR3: CASSRGDRGTGEQYF; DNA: TGCGCCAGCAGCCGGGGGGACAGGGGGACGGGCGAGCAGTACTTC
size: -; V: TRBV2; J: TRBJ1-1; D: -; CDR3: CASSSYRASNTEAFF; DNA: TGTGCCAGCAGTAGTTACAGGGCTTCGAATACTGAAGCTTTCTTT
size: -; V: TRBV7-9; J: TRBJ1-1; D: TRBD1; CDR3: CASSLGQGSPNTEAFF; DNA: TGTGCCAGCAGCTTGGGACAGGGCTCCCCGAACACTGAAGCTTTCTTT
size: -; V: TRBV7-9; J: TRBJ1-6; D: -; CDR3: CASSFGRENSPLHF; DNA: TGTGCCAGCAGCTTTGGACGGGAAAATTCACCCCTCCACTTT
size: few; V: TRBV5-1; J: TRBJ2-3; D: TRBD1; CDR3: CASRLPTGELSTDTQYF; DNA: TGCGCCAGCAGACTACCGACAGGGGAACTTAGCACAGATACGCAGTATTTT
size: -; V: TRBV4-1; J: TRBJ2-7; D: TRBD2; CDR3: CASSQGHSGVYEQYF; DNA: TGCGCCAGCAGCCAAGGTCACAGCGGGGTCTACGAGCAGTACTTC
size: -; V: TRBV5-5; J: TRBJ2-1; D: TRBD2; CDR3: CASSLYSLAGAGEQFF; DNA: TGTGCCAGCAGCTTATATTCACTAGCGGGTGCCGGCGAGCAGTTCTTC